This T cell receptor beta chain was observed in a study of shared clonotypes between healthy human individuals. Broader study findings: Tissue TCR repertoires likely differ from these blood-only repertoires.

Germline assignment: CDR1 MNHNS and CDR2 SASEGT. V was clipped by 6 bases and J by 3 bases, with 15 bases between them. The CDR3 is 14 residues long. Those who donated were healthy HIV-negative adults, with no recent acute infections or vaccinations reported. Naive CD45RA+ and memory CD45RA-negative subsets were split from CD4+ cells. Clones were read by immunoSEQ multiplex PCR, and TCRdb kept only the in-frame ones, dropping some. Of about 960,000 clones listed, around three quarters are singletons. This clone was recorded at least ten times. Its specificity is unknown. The sequenced sample consisted of memory CD4+ T cells sorted from blood. Regarding subset: CD45RA-negative fraction. The rearrangement links TRBV6-1 to TRBJ2-7; tentatively, D is TRBD1 or TRBD2 (5 bases each). This clonotype was sampled from a man between 18 and 29 years old in good health. CDR3 sequence reads: CASRGGGGGYEQYF. The CDR3 coding sequence is TGTGCCAGCAGAGGAGGTGGGGGTGGCTACGAGCAGTACTTC.